Each of the 24 T cell receptor beta chains below was sequenced from the same sample in a study of blood T cell repertoires in COVID-19. TCRdb's copy holds only in-frame clones and misses some; the assay was immunoSEQ multiplex PCR. The table has about 200,000 clones, more than 85% seen once. The sequenced sample consisted of peripheral blood. Receptors were obtained from a middle-aged man with active or convalescent COVID-19.

The CDR3: CASSEVSSGGYNEQFF. Written as DNA, the CDR3 is TGTGCCAGCAGTGAAGTATCAAGCGGGGGTTACAATGAGCAGTTCTTC. V and J are TRBV6-1 and TRBJ2-1, with 8 bases fitting TRBD2. Germline trimming cut 1 base from V and 4 bases from J; bases unmatched to any gene: 6. This CDR3 has 16 residues. Germline CDR1 MNHNS, CDR2 SASEGT.

The chain is built from TRBV10-3 and TRBJ1-1; TRBD1 might be the D (5 bases). The germline V gene has CDR1 ENHRY and CDR2 SYGVKD. Trimming stripped 2 bases from V and 4 bases from J, with 14 bases between. This CDR3 is built from 15 residues. CDR3 sequence reads: CAISEGKGKSTEAFF. The DNA of the CDR3 is TGTGCCATCAGTGAGGGTAAGGGGAAGAGCACTGAAGCTTTCTTT.

Notes on this clone: The junction shows a germline mismatch at one end, possibly a read error. CDR3 in amino acids: CASSMTTGTRGLF. CDR3 nucleotides: TGTGCCAGCAGTATGACCACCGGGACTAGGGGGCTTTTT. The genes are TRBV28 and TRBJ1-4; 7 positions match TRBD1. Germline V gene lookup returns CDR1 MDHEN and CDR2 SYDVKM. The CDR3 extends over 13 amino acids.

This chain connects TRBV28 to TRBJ1-1; D is possibly TRBD1 (5 bases). CDR1 and CDR2 (germline): MDHEN, SYDVKM. Trimming removed 6 bases at V and 4 bases at J, with 21 bases between. The CDR3 totals 16 residues. The CDR3 DNA is TGTGCCAGCAGCCCCGGGGGAGGGGCCAGTTTCACTGAAGCTTTCTTT. This translates into CASSPGGGASFTEAFF.

The chain combines TRBV19 with TRBJ2-3, with a weak D call TRBD1 (6 bases). The CDR3 is made up of 15 amino acids. Deletions cut 1 base from V and 3 bases from J, with 11 bases between. Germline V CDR1 and CDR2: LNHDA, SQIVND (reference sequence). The CDR3 protein is CASSIADSLTDTQYF. The DNA for the CDR3 is TGTGCCAGTAGTATAGCGGACAGTCTTACAGATACGCAGTATTTT.

The chain carries TRBV7-3 and TRBJ2-1; D remains unclear. The length of the CDR3 is 15 residues. CDR1 and CDR2 (germline): SGHTA, FQGTGA. The ends were cut back, 1 base at V and 2 bases at J, with 9 bases in the middle. This chain's CDR3 is CASSLMGDTYNEQFF. DNA for the CDR3: TGTGCCAGCAGCTTAATGGGCGATACCTACAATGAGCAGTTCTTC.

The chain employs TRBV5-1 and TRBJ2-7; perhaps TRBD1 as D (6 bases). Trimming stripped 0 bases from V and 5 bases from J, with 12 bases between. This CDR3 region has 14 residues. Germline CDR1 SGHRS, CDR2 YFSETQ. CDR3 protein: CASSLGHRVDEQYF. DNA of the CDR3: TGCGCCAGCAGCTTGGGCCACAGGGTCGACGAGCAGTACTTC.

V is TRBV5-1 and J is TRBJ2-5, with D maybe TRBD1 (5 bases). The CDR3 contains 14 residues. The V gene's germline CDR1 is SGHRS and CDR2 YFSETQ. The germline V and J ends were trimmed by 0 bases and 4 bases, with 10 bases remaining between them. The chain's CDR3 is CASSLAVRGETQYF. The CDR3 DNA reads as TGCGCCAGCAGCTTGGCTGTTAGGGGAGAGACCCAGTACTTC. The variable domain in full, with the rest retrieved from reference TRBV5-1 and TRBJ2-5, is KAGVTQTPRYLIKTRGQQVTLSCSPISGHRSVSWYQQTPGQGLQFLFEYFSETQRNKGNFPGRFSGRQFSNSRSEMNVSTLELGDSALYLCASSLAVRGETQYFGPGTRLLVL.

The chain uses TRBV5-1 and TRBJ1-3, with D hard to call. CDR1 is SGHRS, CDR2 YFSETQ, per germline. V lost 0 bases to trimming and J lost 4 bases, with 5 bases between them. The CDR3 spans 13 residues. The CDR3 here is CASSLDPGNTIYF. The CDR3, as DNA: TGCGCCAGCAGCTTGGATCCGGGAAACACCATATATTTT.

Here the CDR3 DNA reads TGTGCCAGCAGCTTAGGTCTGGCGGGAGTTGCAGATACGCAGTATTTT. Residues: CASSLGLAGVADTQYF. The chain has TRBV7-9 and TRBJ2-3; 7 bases match TRBD2. Germline V CDR1 and CDR2: SEHNR, FQNEAQ (reference sequence). This CDR3 spans 16 amino acids. J gave up 4 bases and V 1 base, and 8 bases lay outside the gene matches.

The chain has TRBV5-1 and TRBJ2-3, with 11 bases that match TRBD2. With V trimmed by 0 bases and J by 1 base, 7 bases remained unmatched. The CDR3 is made up of 18 amino acids. CDR1 SGHRS and CDR2 YFSETQ come from the germline V gene. The CDR3 is CASSLGGLAGGGTDTQYF. The CDR3 nucleotides are TGCGCCAGCAGCTTGGGAGGTCTAGCGGGAGGAGGCACAGATACGCAGTATTTT.

The chain carries TRBV4-1 and TRBJ2-7; TRBD2 agrees at 14 bases. With V trimmed by 4 bases and J by 1 base, 3 bases remained unmatched. Germline values: CDR1 MGHRA, CDR2 YSYEKL. There are 16 residues in the CDR3. The CDR3 is CASSPRLAGGSYEQYF. The CDR3 DNA follows: TGCGCCAGCAGCCCCCGACTAGCGGGAGGGTCCTACGAGCAGTACTTC.

This clone was counted only a few times. V usage is TRBV19 and J usage is TRBJ1-1; TRBD1 aligns across 8 bases. The CDR3 has 17 residues. V shed 2 bases and J 4 bases; nucleotides not matched to a gene: 12. Germline CDR1 reads LNHDA; CDR2 reads SQIVND (reference sequence). CDR3 loop: CASSIPSGDRLFTEAFF. The CDR3 DNA reads as TGTGCCAGTAGTATACCCTCGGGGGACAGGCTCTTCACTGAAGCTTTCTTT.

The rearrangement links TRBV2 to TRBJ1-2, with TRBD1 as a possible D gene (6 bases). This CDR3 has 15 residues. Deletions cut 6 bases from V and 6 bases from J, with 20 bases between. Germline CDR1 SNHLY, CDR2 FYNNEI. The CDR3 nucleotides are TGTGCCAGCAGGTTTCCAACAGGGAACCGGGATGGCTACACCTTC. This encodes CASRFPTGNRDGYTF.

The chain recombines TRBV3-1 (or the pseudogene TRBV3-2) with TRBJ2-2, with 10 bases lining up with TRBD1. CDR3 length: 16 amino acids. CDR1 and CDR2 (germline): LGHDT, YNNKEL (reference sequence). V was pared by 4 bases and J by 10 bases, with 12 bases of the junction left unmatched. CDR3 DNA: TGTGCCAGCAGCCGAGTCGGACAGGGGGTTTTTCAGGAGCTGTTTTTT. This translates into CASSRVGQGVFQELFF.

The chain is built from TRBV25-1 and TRBJ2-1; 9 nucleotides align to TRBD1. The CDR3 covers 15 residues. The V and J ends lost 2 bases and 7 bases, in that order; junction bases with no gene match: 6. CDR1 is MGHDK, CDR2 SYGVNS, per germline. The DNA of the CDR3 is TGTGCCAGCAGTGAAGGGGACAGGGCGGCGAATGAGCAGTTCTTC. Translation gives CASSEGDRAANEQFF. Full variable domain (missing parts from reference TRBV25-1 and TRBJ2-1): EADIYQTPRYLVIGTGKKITLECSQTMGHDKMYWYQQDPGMELHLIHYSYGVNSTEKGDLSSESTVSRIRTEHFPLTLESARPSHTSQYLCASSEGDRAANEQFFGPGTRLTVL.

The V call is TRBV5-4, the J call TRBJ2-5, with 7 bases identical to TRBD1. The germline gives CDR1 SGHNT, CDR2 YYREEE (reference sequence). J lost 4 bases, V lost 4 bases, and 7 bases had no gene match. The CDR3 extends over 14 amino acids. For the CDR3, the DNA is TGTGCCAGCAGCACCCTAGAGGGGGCAGAGACCCAGTACTTC. It codes for CASSTLEGAETQYF.

CDR3 nucleotides: TGTGCCAGCAGTCCCGTAATTAAACAGGGGGGAGTAAACACCATATATTTT. Amino acids: CASSPVIKQGGVNTIYF. The chain couples TRBV3-1 (or the pseudogene TRBV3-2) to TRBJ1-3; 8 nucleotides agree with TRBD1. Germline V lookup: CDR1 LGHDT, CDR2 YNNKEL (reference sequence). This CDR3 has 17 residues. Losses at the gene ends were 6 bases for V and 6 bases for J; bases not matched to a gene: 16.

V is TRBV19 and J is TRBJ2-6, with a possible D match to TRBD2 (6 bases). Germline V lookup: CDR1 LNHDA, CDR2 SQIVND (reference sequence). The CDR3 length is 18 residues. V gave up 6 bases and J gave up 0 bases, with 18 bases separating them. The CDR3 loop reads CASRDSRDGSSGANVLTF. CDR3 coding DNA: TGTGCCAGTAGGGATTCGCGGGACGGGAGCTCTGGGGCCAACGTCCTGACTTTC.

V is TRBV15 and J is TRBJ1-5, with 7 bases matching TRBD1. After removal of 2 bases from V and 7 bases from J, the junction contained 11 bases not matched to a gene. Germline V gene data show CDR1 as LNHNV and CDR2 as YYDKDF (reference sequence). The CDR3 has 16 residues. For the CDR3, the DNA is TGTGCCACCAGCAGACTCTCACCAGGGGGTGGACAGCCCCAGCATTTT. Protein sequence: CATSRLSPGGGQPQHF.

V is TRBV27 and J is TRBJ1-3; no firm D call. Deletions cut 10 bases from V and 0 bases from J, with 4 bases between. The germline gives CDR1 MNHEY, CDR2 SMNVEV (reference sequence). CDR3 length: 11 amino acids. The CDR3, as DNA: TGTGCCACCGTCTCTGGAAACACCATATATTTT. This translates into CATVSGNTIYF.

The chain carries TRBV6-5 and TRBJ1-5, with D tentatively TRBD1 (6 bases). The CDR3 consists of 13 residues. In germline, CDR1 is MNHEY, CDR2 SVGAGI. Trimming stripped 6 bases from V and 5 bases from J, with 11 bases between. CDR3: CASRKHRDQPQHF. In DNA, the CDR3 is TGTGCCAGCAGAAAACACAGGGATCAGCCCCAGCATTTT.

The rearrangement uses TRBV5-1 and TRBJ2-5, with D possibly matching TRBD2 (5 bases). The CDR3 contains 16 residues. CDR1 is SGHRS and CDR2 is YFSETQ in the germline V gene. V shed 0 bases and J shed 2 bases, with 14 bases lying between them. CDR3 region: CASSLGRAKRQETQYF. For the CDR3, the DNA is TGCGCCAGCAGCTTGGGGCGGGCCAAAAGGCAAGAGACCCAGTACTTC.

This clone has only one observation. CDR3 sequence: CASSYSSLRGGSVNQPQHF. The CDR3 coding sequence is TGTGCCAGCAGTTACTCCTCTCTCCGGGGGGGGTCCGTCAATCAGCCCCAGCATTTT. The rearrangement joins TRBV6-2 or TRBV6-3 to TRBJ1-5; D possibly corresponds to TRBD1 (5 bases). V gave up 0 bases and J gave up 3 bases, with 21 bases separating them. This CDR3 contains 19 residues. Germline V gene sequence: CDR1 MNHEY, CDR2 SVGEGT.